The sequence of this TCR beta chain was determined in a study of Ad26.COV2.S vaccination and SARS-CoV-2 variants. Study observations and caveats: Recipients given vaccine exceeded placebo recipients in spike-specific TCR breadth. The TCR breadth and depth analyses may have produced an underestimate of total T cell responses. Recipients of vaccine and of placebo showed similar breadth of their non-spike TCR repertoires.

Treatment defined: roughly 20 received Ad26.COV2.S at low or high dose, single or two shots; several received placebo; per-sample allocation not given. Following the first vaccine or placebo injection, samples were taken on day 63. Immunization relied on an Ad26 vector, which expressed Wuhan-strain SARS-CoV-2 spike. Concerning this clone: Its antigen remains unknown.

Method: immunoSEQ multiplex PCR; TCRdb's copy keeps in-frame clones and lacks some. Of hundreds of thousands of clones listed, 88% were seen once; the top ten hold 6.4%. This TCR was recovered from a person between 18 and 65 years old who received the Ad26.COV2.S COVID-19 vaccine or a placebo. The sample consisted of peripheral blood, taken in a trial of Ad26.COV2.S vaccine versus placebo.

The CDR3 region is CAWSVPGTGTFFGYTF. The CDR3, as DNA: TGTGCCTGGAGTGTACCCGGGACGGGTACGTTTTTTGGCTACACCTTC. The V and J genes are TRBV30 and TRBJ1-2; D might be TRBD1 (5 bases). V lost 0 bases and J 7 bases, leaving 21 bases between the germline ends. Germline CDR1 is GTSNPN and CDR2 is SVGIG (reference sequence). CDR3 length equals 16 residues.